This T cell receptor (beta chain) was sequenced for a study of cytomegalovirus exposure and HLA in healthy donors. PCR primers comprised 60 Vbeta and 13 Jbeta primers. Data came from immunoSEQ multiplex PCR; TCRdb stores just in-frame clones and leaves some out. The top ten clones hold under 2% of a sample with some 120,000 clones, 15% of them seen once. In this sample, this clone turned up a few times. Its antigen remains unknown. As for the donors, each was a healthy bone marrow donor. Study observations and caveats: By HLA locus, TCR association rates varied in a later analysis, with DRB1 showing the most and HLA-C the fewest.

This CDR3 is built from 16 residues. V was clipped by 2 bases and J by 10 bases; unmatched bases: 8. The V gene's germline CDR1 is SGDLS and CDR2 YYNGEE. The rearrangement uses TRBV9 and TRBJ2-1; 14 nucleotides agree with TRBD2. The sequence was obtained from a woman aged 18-29 years in good health and CMV-seronegative. The source material was PBMCs. In nucleotides, the CDR3 is TGTGCCAGCAGCGTGACTAGCGGGAGGGCCTTAGGGGAGCAGTTCTTC. It encodes CASSVTSGRALGEQFF. Full variable domain (missing parts from reference TRBV9 and TRBJ2-1): DSGVTQTPKHLITATGQRVTLRCSPRSGDLSVYWYQQSLDQGLQFLIQYYNGEERAKGNILERFSAQQFPDLHSELNLSSLELGDSALYFCASSVTSGRALGEQFFGPGTRLTVL.